The rows below give T cell receptor beta chains drawn from one sample of a study of Ad26.COV2.S vaccination and SARS-CoV-2 variants. Generated by immunoSEQ multiplex PCR, the TCRdb table keeps only in-frame clones and is missing some. The table records about 350,000 clones, about 86% of them present only once. Sequencing was performed on peripheral blood, taken in a trial of Ad26.COV2.S vaccine versus placebo. The receptors come from a person aged 18 to 65 who received the Ad26.COV2.S COVID-19 vaccine or a placebo. Both conserved end residues are part of each CDR3. The order of the fields is V gene, clone size, D gene, J gene, CDR3 DNA, CDR3 protein. The D gene is left open where the match is weak. Only part of the rows carry a size: once, few, many, or a class if the clone is expanded.

>TRBV2|.|TRBD1|TRBJ1-4
TGTGCCAGCGAGGACAGGGGGCGTGAAAAACTGTTTTTT
CASEDRGREKLFF
>TRBV27|.|.|TRBJ2-7
TGTGCCAGCAGCCTGGCTGGGAGTTACGAGCAGTACTTC
CASSLAGSYEQYF
>TRBV18|.|.|TRBJ2-1
TGTGCCAGCTCACCACAGGAGGGTGCTTCCTACAATGAGCAGTTCTTC
CASSPQEGASYNEQFF
>TRBV7-6|.|.|TRBJ1-4
TGTGCCAGCAGCTTACAGTATGCAACTAATGAAAAACTGTTTTTT
CASSLQYATNEKLFF
>TRBV11-2|.|.|TRBJ2-6
TGTGCCAGCAGCGAGGGTAGGGGCCGTGGGGCCAACGTCCTGACTTTC
CASSEGRGRGANVLTF
>TRBV3-1/TRBV3-2|.|.|TRBJ2-7
TGTGCCAGCAGCCCGGGTCCAAGCTCCTACGAGCAGTACTTC
CASSPGPSSYEQYF
>TRBV7-2|.|TRBD2|TRBJ2-7
TGTGCCAGCAGCTTAGGCCCCGGGACTAACGGGGCCTACGAGCAGTACTTC
CASSLGPGTNGAYEQYF
>TRBV18|.|.|TRBJ2-5
TGTGCCAGCTCACCGGAGACAGACCCAAGAGACCGGTACTTC
CASSPETDPRDRYF
>TRBV7-9|.|.|TRBJ1-3
TGTGCCAGCAGCTTTGAAGCCGGATACTCTGGAAACACCATATATTTT
CASSFEAGYSGNTIYF
>TRBV19|.|.|TRBJ1-5
TGTGCCAGTAGTATAGCCGGGGGAAGTCAGCCCCAGCATTTT
CASSIAGGSQPQHF
>TRBV4-3|few|.|TRBJ2-7
TGCGCCAGCAGCCAAGATCTGGGCCGGTCTCGGTCGCCGTACTTC
CASSQDLGRSRSPYF
>TRBV18|.|.|TRBJ1-1
TGTGCCAGCTCACCCGGGAGTAGAGCTGAAGCTTTCTTT
CASSPGSRAEAFF
>TRBV28|.|TRBD1|TRBJ1-2
TGTGCCAGCTACAGGACAGGGTCTTCTTATGGCTACACCTTC
CASYRTGSSYGYTF
>TRBV4-3|.|TRBD1|TRBJ1-3
TGCGCCAGCAGCCAAGGGACAGGGGCTGGAAACACCATATATTTT
CASSQGTGAGNTIYF
>TRBV21-1|.|.|TRBJ2-7
TGTGCCAGCAGCGAACGGCGTTACGAGCAGTACTTC
CASSERRYEQYF
>TRBV5-4|few|.|TRBJ1-5
TGTGCCAGCAGCTACGGGAAAAATCAGCCCCAGCATTTT
CASSYGKNQPQHF
>TRBV24-1|.|.|TRBJ2-2
TGTGCCTCGGGTAGGGAAGGGGCCGGGGAGCTGTTTTTT
CASGREGAGELFF
>TRBV5-1|.|TRBD1|TRBJ2-7
TGCGCCAGCAGCTCTCGTCCGGGACAGGGGGATCACGAGCAGTACTTC
CASSSRPGQGDHEQYF
>TRBV4-3|.|.|TRBJ2-3
TGCGCCAGCAGCCAACAAAAGAGGGCCCCAGATACGCAGTATTTT
CASSQQKRAPDTQYF
>TRBV5-5|.|.|TRBJ1-4
TGTGCCAGCAGCCTCCTTGGGGTGAATGAAAAACTGTTTTTT
CASSLLGVNEKLFF
>TRBV28|.|TRBD1|TRBJ1-6
TGTGCCAGCAGTCCAGTTGGGACAGGGGCTTATTCACCCCTCCACTTT
CASSPVGTGAYSPLHF
>TRBV7-8|once|.|TRBJ2-7
TGTGCCAGCAGCTTAATGAGGGAGCAGTACTTC
CASSLMREQYF
>TRBV7-3|.|.|TRBJ2-3
TGTGCCAGCAGCAGGCGGGGCACAGATACGCAGTATTTT
CASSRRGTDTQYF
>TRBV18|.|.|TRBJ1-4
TGTGCCAGCTCACTGCCCACAACGGGGCGAGAAAAACTGTTTTTT
CASSLPTTGREKLFF
>TRBV19|few|.|TRBJ1-6
TGTGCCAGTAGTATAACCGGGGAGAATTCACCCCTCCACTTT
CASSITGENSPLHF
>TRBV7-9|.|.|TRBJ2-1
TGTGCCAGCAGCGCGAACGGCTACAATGAGCAGTTCTTC
CASSANGYNEQFF
>TRBV28|.|.|TRBJ1-2
TGTGCCAGCAGTTTCAGCCCCAAGGCAAACTATGGCTACACCTTC
CASSFSPKANYGYTF
>TRBV5-5|.|.|TRBJ2-2
TGTGCCAGCAGCTTGGAGGGCGCCGGGGAGCTGTTTTTT
CASSLEGAGELFF
>TRBV28|once|.|TRBJ2-7
.
CASSSSGQATYEQYF
>TRBV5-4|.|.|TRBJ1-5
TGTGCCAGCAGCTTAGGCAGCAATCAGCCCCAGCATTTT
CASSLGSNQPQHF
>TRBV2|.|TRBD2|TRBJ2-5
TGTGCCAGCAGTGGGCTAGCGGGAGTTGAGACCCAGTACTTC
CASSGLAGVETQYF
>TRBV7-6|.|.|TRBJ2-5
TGTGCCAGCAGCCCACGCCCTTTTGGCAGCCCCAACCAAGAGACCCAGTACTTC
CASSPRPFGSPNQETQYF
>TRBV18|.|.|TRBJ2-2
TGTGCCAGCTCACCACCTCAGGATTTCACCGGGGAGCTGTTTTTT
CASSPPQDFTGELFF
>TRBV6-5|.|.|TRBJ1-1
TGTGCCAGCAGTTACTCGACGGGGGGCACTGAAGCTTTCTTT
CASSYSTGGTEAFF
>TRBV5-1|.|.|TRBJ1-6
TGCGCCAGCAGCTTGGATTCGTCCTCTAGTTCACCCCTCCACTTT
CASSLDSSSSSPLHF
>TRBV9|.|.|TRBJ1-4
TGTGCCAGCAGCGCCGAGGGGGAAAAACTGTTTTTT
CASSAEGEKLFF
>TRBV28|.|.|TRBJ1-5
TGTGCCACCGATAATCAGCCCCAGCATTTT
CATDNQPQHF
>TRBV7-2|.|TRBD2|TRBJ2-1
TGTGCCAGCAGCGTGGGGGGGGGCTACAATGAGCAGTTCTTC
CASSVGGGYNEQFF
>TRBV5-1|.|.|TRBJ2-7
TGCGCCAGCAGCTTGGTTGAGCGGTCTGCTTTGGAGCAGTACTTC
CASSLVERSALEQYF
>TRBV4-3|.|TRBD1|TRBJ1-6
TGCGCCAGCAGCCAAGACCGAACAGGGGTCCGTGGTTCACCCCTCCACTTT
CASSQDRTGVRGSPLHF
>TRBV7-9|few|.|TRBJ1-3
TGTGCCAGCAGCCGTCACTCTGGAAACACCATATATTTT
CASSRHSGNTIYF
>TRBV5-4|few|.|TRBJ2-7
TGTGCCTGTACAGGGGAGGTTTCGGACGAGCAGTACTTC
CACTGEVSDEQYF
>TRBV29-1|.|TRBD1|TRBJ2-3
TGCAGCGTGCAAATCGGACAGGGGCCCGCAGATACGCAGTATTTT
CSVQIGQGPADTQYF
>TRBV3-1/TRBV3-2|.|TRBD2|TRBJ2-1
TGTGCCAGCAGCCAAGATAGAGCGATAGCGGGGGGCAATTACAATGAGCAGTTCTTC
CASSQDRAIAGGNYNEQFF
>TRBV4-3|.|.|TRBJ2-2
TGCGCCAGCAGCCAAGATCAGGTCGGGGAGCTGTTTTTT
CASSQDQVGELFF
>TRBV4-1|.|.|TRBJ1-5
TGCGCCAGCAGCCAACGAAATTGGGGGGAGGGAAATCAGCCCCAGCATTTT
CASSQRNWGEGNQPQHF
>TRBV27|.|.|TRBJ2-3
TGTGCCATCCGGACAGCTGGCACAGATACGCAGTATTTT
CAIRTAGTDTQYF
>TRBV28|.|TRBD2|TRBJ2-1
TGTGCCAGCACCACCAGCGGGAGGGGATCCTACAATGAGCAGTTCTTC
CASTTSGRGSYNEQFF
>TRBV28|.|.|TRBJ2-7
TGTGCCAGCAGAAAAAGGGCGGAATCCTCCTACGAGCAGTACTTC
CASRKRAESSYEQYF
>TRBV7-8|.|.|TRBJ2-7
TGTGCCAGCAGCTTAGAGTTCATAAGTTACGAGCAGTACTTC
CASSLEFISYEQYF
>TRBV6-4|once|.|TRBJ2-3
TGTGCCAGCAGTGACTCCCATTTAGGAACAGATACGCAGTATTTT
CASSDSHLGTDTQYF
>TRBV12-3/TRBV12-4|.|TRBD1|TRBJ1-4
TGTGCCAGCAGAGAGGGACAGTTTGAAAAACTGTTTTTT
CASREGQFEKLFF
>TRBV19|.|.|TRBJ2-7
TGTGCCAGTAGTATAAGCGGAGGGGGCGGTGCCTACGAGCAGTACTTC
CASSISGGGGAYEQYF
>TRBV18|.|TRBD1|TRBJ1-1
TGTGCCAGCTCACCAAGGGACAGGGGAGGCACTGAAGCTTTCTTT
CASSPRDRGGTEAFF
>TRBV4-3|once|.|TRBJ2-1
TGCGCCAGCAGTTCCTTGCCCAATGAGCAGTTCTTC
CASSSLPNEQFF
>TRBV19|.|.|TRBJ2-5
TGTGCCAGTAGTCTCACAGGGAAGCTGAAAGAGACCCAGTACTTC
CASSLTGKLKETQYF
>TRBV7-2|.|.|TRBJ2-5
TGTGCCAGCAGCAACCGCCAAGAGACCCAGTACTTC
CASSNRQETQYF
>TRBV9|.|.|TRBJ2-3
TGTGCCAGCAGCCGGGACACCACCACAGATACGCAGTATTTT
CASSRDTTTDTQYF